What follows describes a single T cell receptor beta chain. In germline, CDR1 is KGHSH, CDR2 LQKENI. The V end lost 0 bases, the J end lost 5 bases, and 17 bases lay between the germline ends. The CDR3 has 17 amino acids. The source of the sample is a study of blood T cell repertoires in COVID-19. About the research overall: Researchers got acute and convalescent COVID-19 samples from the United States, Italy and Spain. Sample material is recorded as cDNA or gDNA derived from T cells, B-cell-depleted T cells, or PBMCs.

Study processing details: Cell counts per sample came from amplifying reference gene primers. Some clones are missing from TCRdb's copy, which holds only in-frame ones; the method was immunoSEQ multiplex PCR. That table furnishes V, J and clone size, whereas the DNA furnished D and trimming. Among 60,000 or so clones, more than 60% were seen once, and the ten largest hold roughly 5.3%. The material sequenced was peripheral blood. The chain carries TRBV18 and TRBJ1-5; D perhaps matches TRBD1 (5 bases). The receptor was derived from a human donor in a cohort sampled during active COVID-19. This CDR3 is CASSPPRTRRGDQPQHF. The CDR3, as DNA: TGTGCCAGCTCACCACCGAGGACACGACGTGGGGATCAGCCCCAGCATTTT.